This T cell receptor beta chain was sequenced for a study of OX40 agonist ivuxolimab in advanced cancers. Study-level points and caveats: The antigen specificity of the peripheral T cells (those that were expanded) was not determined.

CDR1 KGHSH and CDR2 LQKENI come from the germline V gene. The CDR3 is 15 residues long. Trimming stripped 0 bases from V and 0 bases from J, with 5 bases between. Patients who had autoimmune disease history or got systemic immunosuppression were left out. Comments on this clone: Antigen: not known.

Profiling relied on immunoSEQ multiplex PCR, and the TCRdb table lists in-frame clones only, not all of them. The sample includes some 60,000 clones, about 90% of them seen just once. The receptor was isolated from an adult with an advanced solid tumor such as melanoma, head and neck, liver or kidney cancer. The chain joins TRBV18 to TRBJ2-2; no definite D call. The source material was CD4+ or CD8+ T cells sorted from blood, sampled in a trial of the OX40 agonist ivuxolimab. DNA of the CDR3: TGTGCCAGCTCACCACCAGGTCCGAACACCGGGGAGCTGTTTTTT. This gives the protein CASSPPGPNTGELFF.